One and the same sample provided the 28 T cell receptor beta chains below, sequenced in a study of identical twins. TCRdb recomputed calls from the 5' RACE reads with MiXCR, one row per CDR3 protein. There are 450,000 or so distinct CDR3 sequences in the sample; roughly an eighth occur only once, and approximately 1% lies in the top ten. Separately, the same data were catalogued under a study of yellow fever vaccine responses in identical twins.

The sequencing input was CD4+ T cells sorted from blood. The source of these receptors is a woman aged 18-35 years in good health.

This clonotype was detected a few times. The chain employs TRBV30 and TRBJ1-1; no definite D call. V lost 0 bases, J lost 0 bases, and 11 bases lay in between. The CDR3 length is 15 residues. Germline V gene sequence: CDR1 GTSNPN, CDR2 SVGIG (reference sequence). CDR3 DNA sequence: TGTGCCTGGAGTGTAGGGTCCTTTATGAACACTGAAGCTTTCTTT. As protein: CAWSVGSFMNTEAFF.

This clonotype was seen more than once but under ten times. The rearrangement joins TRBV5-1 to TRBJ2-5; 7 bases are a match to TRBD1. This CDR3 region has 16 residues. Germline V gene lookup returns CDR1 SGHRS and CDR2 YFSETQ. Unmatched junction bases numbered 14, after V lost 4 bases and J lost 5 bases. CDR3: CASSSDRATALETQYF. Here the CDR3 DNA reads TGCGCCAGCAGCAGTGACAGGGCAACGGCGTTGGAGACCCAGTACTTC. Complete variable domain (other parts from reference TRBV5-1 and TRBJ2-5): KAGVTQTPRYLIKTRGQQVTLSCSPISGHRSVSWYQQTPGQGLQFLFEYFSETQRNKGNFPGRFSGRQFSNSRSEMNVSTLELGDSALYLCASSSDRATALETQYFGPGTRLLVL.

The J gene is TRBJ2-1, the V gene TRBV12-3 or TRBV12-4, with 7 bases fitting TRBD2. The CDR3 totals 14 residues. With 6 bases clipped from V and 9 bases from J, the junction kept 11 bases outside the gene matches. CDR3 amino acids: CASSPMAGELEQFF. DNA of the CDR3: TGTGCCAGCAGCCCCATGGCGGGAGAGCTTGAGCAGTTCTTC.

The CDR3 DNA sequence: TGTGCCAGCAGCCCGGTCAGGGCGAAGACCCAGTACTTC. This encodes CASSPVRAKTQYF. The rearrangement joins TRBV7-2 to TRBJ2-5; weak D call: TRBD1 (5 bases). V was shortened by 5 bases and J by 6 bases, with 13 bases between the two germline ends. The length of the CDR3 is 13 residues. Germline V gene data show CDR1 as SGHTA and CDR2 as FQGNSA.

This clonotype has more than one count but fewer than ten. The V gene is TRBV5-6, the J gene TRBJ2-7; D not resolved. The germline gives CDR1 SGHDT, CDR2 YYEEEE. With 6 bases removed from V and 6 bases from J, the gap between germline ends came to 22 bases. The CDR3 loop spans 15 amino acids. This CDR3 is CASNQDPTIIREQYF. DNA for the CDR3: TGTGCCAGCAATCAGGACCCCACCATCATCCGCGAGCAGTACTTC.

The chain is built from TRBV28 and TRBJ2-4; no reliable D call. The CDR3 totals 15 residues. V was shortened by 1 base and J by 7 bases, with 14 bases between the two germline ends. Germline V gives CDR1 MDHEN, CDR2 SYDVKM. The CDR3 sequence is CASSLSALERNIQYF. The CDR3 bases are TGTGCCAGCAGTTTATCTGCCTTAGAGAGGAACATTCAGTACTTC.

This clonotype was observed a few times. The CDR3 DNA sequence: TGTGCCAGCAGCCCTCGGGCTGGGGGTGGCGAGTATTTT. Protein product: CASSPRAGGGEYF. The V call is TRBV9, the J call TRBJ2-3, with D perhaps matching TRBD1 or TRBD2 (5 bases each). V was trimmed by 4 bases and J by 13 bases, leaving 19 bases between them. Germline-derived CDR1 and CDR2 are SGDLS and YYNGEE. The CDR3 consists of 13 residues. The full variable domain, rest sourced from reference TRBV9 and TRBJ2-3, is DSGVTQTPKHLITATGQRVTLRCSPRSGDLSVYWYQQSLDQGLQFLIQYYNGEERAKGNILERFSAQQFPDLHSELNLSSLELGDSALYFCASSPRAGGGEYFGPGTRLTVL.

This clonotype has a count of ten or more. The gene calls are TRBV29-1 and TRBJ2-7; TRBD1 matches at 7 bases. CDR1 and CDR2 (germline): SQVTM, ANQGSEA. Losses at the gene ends were 6 bases for V and 2 bases for J; bases not matched to a gene: 1. This CDR3 comprises 11 residues. CDR3 region: CSVGQAYEQYF. The CDR3 nucleotides read TGCAGCGTAGGACAGGCCTACGAGCAGTACTTC.

This clonotype was detected only a few times. The chain links TRBV29-1 to TRBJ2-3; D is ambiguous. The CDR3 contains 11 residues. Germline values: CDR1 SQVTM, CDR2 ANQGSEA. V was shortened by 7 bases and J by 5 bases, with 10 bases between the two germline ends. For the CDR3, the DNA is TGCAGCGCCCATGGCAGAGATACGCAGTATTTT. This translates into CSAHGRDTQYF.

V and J are TRBV5-4 and TRBJ2-7, with 12 bases lining up with TRBD2. The ends lost 3 bases at V and 2 bases at J; junction bases unmatched: 12. CDR3 length equals 18 residues. CDR1 is SGHNT and CDR2 is YYREEE in the germline V gene (reference sequence). Here the CDR3 reads CASSSRLAGAGPTYEQYF. In DNA, the CDR3 is TGTGCCAGCAGCTCCCGACTAGCGGGGGCCGGACCGACCTACGAGCAGTACTTC.

On this clonotype itself: Mismatch with germline at one junction end may stem from a read error. The V and J genes are TRBV7-7 and TRBJ2-7; the D gene could be TRBD1 or TRBD2 (5 bases each). Germline V lookup: CDR1 SSHAT, CDR2 FNYEAQ (reference sequence). There are 13 residues in the CDR3. CDR3 DNA sequence: TGTGCTAGCAGCAATGGCGAGGGGTTCGAGCAGTACTTC. This gives the protein CASSNGEGFEQYF.

In its sample, this clonotype was seen a few times. The CDR3 region is CASKLTGPSSYEQYF. The CDR3 DNA is TGTGCCAGTAAACTGACGGGACCAAGCTCCTACGAGCAGTACTTC. The rearrangement joins TRBV28 to TRBJ2-7; D is perhaps TRBD1 or TRBD2 (5 bases each). V was cut by 9 bases and J by 0 bases, with 18 bases left in between. Germline CDR1 reads MDHEN; CDR2 reads SYDVKM. The CDR3 length is 15 residues. Using reference TRBV28 and TRBJ2-7 for the parts outside the CDR3, the full variable domain is DVKVTQSSRYLVKRTGEKVFLECVQDMDHENMFWYRQDPGLGLRLIYFSYDVKMKEKGDIPEGYSVSREKKERFSLILESASTNQTSMYLCASKLTGPSSYEQYFGPGTRLTVT.

This clonotype occurred a few times. The chain joins TRBV5-1 to TRBJ2-1; 7 bases are shared with TRBD1. With 4 bases clipped from V and 6 bases from J, the junction kept 7 bases outside the gene matches. Germline CDR1 and CDR2: SGHRS and YFSETQ. The CDR3 covers 14 residues. The DNA for the CDR3 is TGCGCCAGCAGCGAATCGGGGACAGTCAATGAGCAGTTCTTC. This gives the protein CASSESGTVNEQFF.

This clonotype was recorded at least ten times. The chain joins TRBV10-3 to TRBJ2-7, with D maybe TRBD1 (6 bases). V lost 8 bases and J lost 5, with 13 bases in between. The CDR3 has 12 residues. CDR1 and CDR2 from the germline V gene are ENHRY and SYGVKD. The CDR3 spells CAIGQYTNEQYF. The CDR3 DNA reads as TGTGCCATCGGACAGTACACTAACGAGCAGTACTTC.

At least ten counts were recorded for this clonotype. J is TRBJ2-7 and V is TRBV4-2; D assignment may be TRBD1 or TRBD2 (5 bases each). V was pared by 2 bases and J by 4 bases, with 15 bases between. This CDR3 comprises 15 residues. Germline-derived CDR1 and CDR2 are LGHNA and YNFKEQ. CDR3 in DNA: TGTGCCAGCAGCCAAACGGGGCAGGCTGGGTACGAGCAGTACTTC. Its protein product is CASSQTGQAGYEQYF.

This clonotype has a count of ten or more. The genes are TRBV29-1 and TRBJ2-3, with D maybe TRBD2 (5 bases). Germline CDR1 SQVTM, CDR2 ANQGSEA. This CDR3 has 14 residues. Trimming left V 3 bases short and J 0 bases short, with 10 bases between. CDR3 DNA: TGCAGCGTTGATCTTACGGGGAGCACAGATACGCAGTATTTT. Its translation: CSVDLTGSTDTQYF.

This clonotype has at least ten counts. The CDR3 sequence: CASSPIRGNNSPLHF. In DNA, the CDR3 is TGTGCCAGCAGCCCAATTAGGGGGAATAATTCACCCCTCCACTTT. V is TRBV3-1 and J is TRBJ1-6; TRBD1 is a possible D gene (6 bases). V was trimmed by 4 bases and J by 5 bases, leaving 12 bases between them. Per the germline V gene, CDR1 is LGHDT and CDR2 is YNNKEL (reference sequence). The CDR3 consists of 15 residues.

This clonotype was seen only a few times. This chain connects TRBV28 to TRBJ2-7, with 7 bases aligning to TRBD1. The CDR3 contains 19 residues. V lost 3 bases to trimming and J lost 3 bases; unmatched junction nucleotides: 20. Germline V gene lookup returns CDR1 MDHEN and CDR2 SYDVKM. Here the CDR3 reads CASSFTSRPTGTENYEQYF. DNA for the CDR3: TGTGCCAGCAGTTTCACTTCACGCCCAACCGGGACAGAGAACTACGAGCAGTACTTC.

This clonotype was detected a few times. The chain combines TRBV29-1 with TRBJ1-3; D call uncertain. The CDR3 runs 12 residues. Germline lookup yields CDR1 SQVTM and CDR2 ANQGSEA. Trimming cost V 4 bases and J 0 bases, with 4 bases left between them. The CDR3 nucleotides are TGCAGCGTTGGGCACTCTGGAAACACCATATATTTT. As protein: CSVGHSGNTIYF. The whole variable domain, filled in from reference TRBV29-1 and TRBJ1-3, reads SAVISQKPSRDICQRGTSLTIQCQVDSQVTMMFWYRQQPGQSLTLIATANQGSEATYESGFVIDKFPISRPNLTFSTLTVSNMSPEDSSIYLCSVGHSGNTIYFGEGSWLTVV.

This clonotype has more than one count but fewer than ten. One end of the junction does not line up with germline, which may come from a read error. The genes are TRBV5-8 and TRBJ2-3, with a possible D match to TRBD2 (6 bases). This CDR3 contains 15 residues. The germline V gene encodes CDR1 SGHTS and CDR2 YDEGEE. CDR3 nucleotide sequence: TGTGCCAGCAGCCCTGGCCTAGCGAGCAGAGATACGCAGTATTTT. Translation gives CASSPGLASRDTQYF.

The V and J genes are TRBV20-1 and TRBJ2-5; tentatively, D is TRBD2 (5 bases). CDR1 DFQATT and CDR2 SNEGSKA come from the germline V gene (reference sequence). V lost 6 bases, J lost 5 bases, and 10 bases lay in between. The CDR3 length is 11 residues. The CDR3 spells CSARRGETQYF. In DNA, the CDR3 is TGCAGTGCCCGGAGAGGGGAGACCCAGTACTTC.

Ten or more counts support this clonotype. The V call is TRBV20-1, the J call TRBJ2-1; TRBD2 matches at 11 bases. V trimming: 5 bases; J trimming: 5 bases; junction bases outside the gene matches: 8. Germline V lookup: CDR1 DFQATT, CDR2 SNEGSKA (reference sequence). The CDR3 spans 15 residues. CDR3 sequence (DNA): TGCAGTGCTGCACCAACTAGCGGGGGAAACAATGAGCAGTTCTTC. Translating it yields CSAAPTSGGNNEQFF.

The chain is built from TRBV20-1 and TRBJ1-2, with D perhaps matching TRBD1 (5 bases). Germline V gene data show CDR1 as DFQATT and CDR2 as SNEGSKA (reference sequence). V lost 3 bases and J lost 4, with 18 bases in between. The CDR3 length is 15 residues. The CDR3 spells CSASGSAGGGYGYTF. CDR3 nucleotides: TGCAGTGCTAGTGGTTCGGCGGGGGGTGGCTATGGCTACACCTTC.

This clonotype was detected many times. The chain has TRBV5-1 and TRBJ1-5; 10 positions agree with TRBD1. Germline-derived CDR1 and CDR2 are SGHRS and YFSETQ. This CDR3 contains 16 residues. V lost 2 bases and J lost 3; bases outside the gene matches: 5. CDR3 amino acids: CASSLGDRGINQPQHF. CDR3 DNA: TGCGCCAGCAGCTTAGGGGACAGGGGCATCAATCAGCCCCAGCATTTT.

This clonotype was seen a few times. The V gene is TRBV7-2, the J gene TRBJ2-7; the match to TRBD2 covers 15 bases. Germline V lookup: CDR1 SGHTA, CDR2 FQGNSA. J gave up 6 bases and V 5 bases, and 5 bases lay outside the gene matches. The CDR3 extends over 15 amino acids. The CDR3 DNA reads as TGTGCCAGCAGCCCCGGACTAGCGGGAGGGGGCGAGCAGTACTTC. Amino acids: CASSPGLAGGGEQYF.

This clonotype was seen a handful of times. The V call is TRBV7-9, the J call TRBJ2-3; 9 bases agree with TRBD1. Germline loops: CDR1 SEHNR, CDR2 FQNEAQ (reference sequence). This CDR3 contains 15 residues. Losses at the gene ends were 1 base for V and 3 bases for J; bases not matched to a gene: 2. For the CDR3, the DNA is TGTGCCAGCAGCTTAGGGGACAGGGTTACAGATACGCAGTATTTT. It translates to CASSLGDRVTDTQYF.

The chain carries TRBV20-1 and TRBJ2-1; 8 nucleotides align to TRBD2. CDR3 length equals 14 residues. Germline loops: CDR1 DFQATT, CDR2 SNEGSKA (reference sequence). With V trimmed by 4 bases and J by 15 bases, 17 bases remained unmatched. This CDR3 is CSATEQRGPIGRFF. The CDR3 bases are TGCAGTGCTACGGAGCAGCGGGGGCCCATCGGAAGGTTCTTC.

At least ten counts were recorded for this clonotype. This rearrangement joins TRBV7-8 to TRBJ2-7; the D gene is possibly TRBD1 (6 bases). V was cut by 5 bases and J by 4 bases, with 9 bases left in between. This CDR3 is built from 12 residues. From germline, CDR1 is SGHVS and CDR2 FQNEAQ. The CDR3 nucleotides read TGTGCCAGCAGCGCAGGACAGTACGAGCAGTACTTC. It specifies CASSAGQYEQYF.